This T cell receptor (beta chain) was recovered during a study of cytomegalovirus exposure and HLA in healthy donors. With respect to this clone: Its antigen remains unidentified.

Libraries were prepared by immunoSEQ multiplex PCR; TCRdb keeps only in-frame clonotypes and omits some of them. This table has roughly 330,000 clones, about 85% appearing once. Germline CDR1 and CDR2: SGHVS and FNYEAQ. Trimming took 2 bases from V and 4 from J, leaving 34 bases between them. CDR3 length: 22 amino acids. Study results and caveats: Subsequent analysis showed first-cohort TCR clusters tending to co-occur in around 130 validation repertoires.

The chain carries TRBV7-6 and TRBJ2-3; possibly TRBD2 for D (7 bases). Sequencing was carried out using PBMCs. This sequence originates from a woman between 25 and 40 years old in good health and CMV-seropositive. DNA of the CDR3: TGTGCCAGCAGCTTATATCCGCCGGAGGGGCGGGGGCCGCGACCGGGTGCAGATACGCAGTATTTT. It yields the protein CASSLYPPEGRGPRPGADTQYF. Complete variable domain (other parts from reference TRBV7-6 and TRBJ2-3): GAGVSQSPRYKVTKRGQDVALRCDPISGHVSLYWYRQALGQGPEFLTYFNYEAQQDKSGLPNDRFSAERPEGSISTLTIQRTEQRDSAMYRCASSLYPPEGRGPRPGADTQYFGPGTRLTVL.